This TCR beta chain came from a study of breast tumors, draining lymph nodes, adjacent tissues. Study outcomes and limitations: Tumor T cell lymph node origin was a supported hypothesis, not proven. Compared with lymph nodes, tumors were less diverse; compared with nontumor tissue, more. Compared with basal-like, luminal-like tumors shared significantly more repertoire with nontumor tissue. Findings are consistent with lymph node origin and intratumoral expansion of most tumor T cells.

Samples came from axillary lymph nodes draining the breast cancer. In this sample, this clonotype turned up many times. What it binds is unknown. CDR1 LGHNA and CDR2 YSLEER come from the germline V gene. V trimming: 0 bases; J trimming: 5 bases; junction bases outside the gene matches: 8. The CDR3 length is 17 residues. TCRdb redid the calling of the multiplex PCR reads with MiXCR, one entry per CDR3 protein. The data hold 150,000 to 250,000 distinct CDR3 sequences, with around 29% observed a single time. The receptor's source is a female donor with breast cancer. Some clones in this sample may be carry-over from other donors' samples. The V and J genes are TRBV4-3 and TRBJ2-2; 8 nucleotides agree with TRBD2. Sequencing was carried out using axillary lymph node tissue. This CDR3 is CASSQDRSGSPTGELFF. CDR3 sequence (DNA): TGCGCCAGCAGCCAAGATCGAAGCGGGAGTCCGACCGGGGAGCTGTTTTTT.